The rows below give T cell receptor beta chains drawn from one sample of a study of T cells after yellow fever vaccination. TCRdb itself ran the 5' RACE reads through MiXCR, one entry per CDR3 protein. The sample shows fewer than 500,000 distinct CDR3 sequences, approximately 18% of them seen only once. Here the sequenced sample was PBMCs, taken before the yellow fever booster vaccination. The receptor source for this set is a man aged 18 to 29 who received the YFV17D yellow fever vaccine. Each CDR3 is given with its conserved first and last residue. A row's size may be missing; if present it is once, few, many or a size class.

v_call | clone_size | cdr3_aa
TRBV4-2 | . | CASSQVRDIPLSFGNTIYF
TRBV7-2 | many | CASSLAGARTDTQYF
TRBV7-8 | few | CASSLLGVDTGELFF
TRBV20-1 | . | CSARSPQVAGVRETQYF
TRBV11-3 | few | CASSLGGPNSYNEQFF
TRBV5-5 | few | CASSLGAGGLQQFF
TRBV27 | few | CASTLLLGGGGELFF
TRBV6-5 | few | CASSSSTGANVLTF
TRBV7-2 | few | CASSLTGGTGILDTQYF
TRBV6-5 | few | CATSDRVNTEAFF
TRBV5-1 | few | CASSNPSGEETQYF
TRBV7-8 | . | CASSVTSNQPQHF
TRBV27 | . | CASSRPGSGGDNEQFF
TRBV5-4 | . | CASSLALRGTEAFF
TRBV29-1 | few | CSVAAGTAQETQYF
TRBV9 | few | CASSYAGGPSHNEQFF
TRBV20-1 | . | CSARDQGRDYNEQFF
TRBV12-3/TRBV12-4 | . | CASSFYSGLENSPLHF
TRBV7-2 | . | CAILQVSSGYTF
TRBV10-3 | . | CATLSGLAGGTGELFF
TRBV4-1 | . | CASSQGKRDPRINYGYTF
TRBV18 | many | CASSLDRSADTQYF
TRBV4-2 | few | CASSQEQAPYVQETQYF
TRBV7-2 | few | CASSLFIGTGGMNEQFF
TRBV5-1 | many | CASSMDSDTQYF
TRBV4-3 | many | CASSQGVNRGNYGYTF
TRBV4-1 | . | CASSQDGRGTLGAFF